Reported below is one TCR beta chain. Its specificity is not known. These data come from a study of T cells in Graves' hyperthyroidism and ophthalmopathy. CDR3 length: 17 amino acids. The germline gives CDR1 SGHTA, CDR2 FQGNSA. V lost 5 bases, J lost 2 bases, and 19 bases lay in between. What was amplified from RNA transcripts were TCR beta CDR3 regions. HTBI primers were the set used in a first-round RT-PCR of the TCR CDR3. From the multiplex PCR reads, TCRdb called clonotypes with MiXCR, one entry per CDR3 protein. The sample includes 700,000 to 950,000 distinct CDR3 sequences, roughly a third seen only once; the top ten take more than 25%. No ophthalmopathy progression within 18 months constituted stable Graves' hyperthyroidism. With a duration under 2 months, the hyperthyroidism was newly diagnosed in patients aged 18 to 65. Based on clinical symptoms, serum thyroxine and TRAb, thyroid ultrasound and orbital computed tomography, diagnoses were reached.

General observations from the study: In validation, the model predicted ophthalmopathy. These predictions came a median about 6.5 months before onset.

The material sequenced was blood. This sequence was found in a woman in her thirties or forties with Graves' hyperthyroidism. V usage is TRBV7-2 and J usage is TRBJ1-3; D not resolved. CDR3 sequence: CASSTTQVGIAGNTIYF. DNA for the CDR3: TGTGCCAGCAGCACTACTCAAGTTGGTATAGCTGGAAACACCATATATTTT.